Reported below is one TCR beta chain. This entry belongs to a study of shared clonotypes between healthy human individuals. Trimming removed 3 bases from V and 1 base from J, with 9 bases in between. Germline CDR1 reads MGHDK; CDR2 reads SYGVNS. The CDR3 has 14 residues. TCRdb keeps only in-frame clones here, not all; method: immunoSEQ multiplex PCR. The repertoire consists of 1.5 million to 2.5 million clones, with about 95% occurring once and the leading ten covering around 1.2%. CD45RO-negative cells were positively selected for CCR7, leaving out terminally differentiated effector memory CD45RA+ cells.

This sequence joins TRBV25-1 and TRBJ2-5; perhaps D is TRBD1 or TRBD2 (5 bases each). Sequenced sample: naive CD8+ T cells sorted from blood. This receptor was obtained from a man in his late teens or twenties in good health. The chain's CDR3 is CASSDVGGQETQYF. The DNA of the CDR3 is TGTGCCAGCAGTGACGTTGGGGGCCAAGAGACCCAGTACTTC.